These 20 T cell receptor beta chains were all obtained from the same sample, sequenced in a study of CD8 T cells in ankylosing spondylitis. Each CDR3 protein gets one entry after TCRdb re-called the 5' RACE reads with MiXCR. The repertoire holds around 100,000 distinct CDR3 sequences, with around 24% as singletons. The sequencing input was synovial fluid, either unsorted or a sorted T cell fraction (not recorded which). These receptors were collected from a male donor with ankylosing spondylitis.

This clonotype turned up a few times. The chain recombines TRBV29-1 with TRBJ2-2, with D maybe TRBD1 (5 bases). The V gene lost 3 bases and the J gene lost 4 bases, with 6 bases spanning the gap. The germline CDR1 and CDR2 sequences are SQVTM and ANQGSEA. This CDR3 spans 12 amino acids. For the CDR3, the DNA is TGCAGCGTTGACAGGGCCACCGGGGAGCTGTTTTTT. Translating it yields CSVDRATGELFF.

The chain joins TRBV6-2 or TRBV6-3 to TRBJ1-1; TRBD1 matches at 8 bases. The germline gives CDR1 MNHEY, CDR2 SVGEGT. Trimming removed 6 bases from V and 3 bases from J; junction bases left unmatched: 12. The CDR3 loop spans 16 amino acids. CDR3 amino acids: CASRTTGGLADTEAFF. The CDR3 DNA sequence: TGTGCCAGCAGGACTACAGGGGGTTTGGCGGACACTGAAGCTTTCTTT.

V and J are TRBV20-1 and TRBJ2-2; D possibly uses TRBD1 or TRBD2 (5 bases each). V was clipped by 4 bases and J by 2 bases, with 8 bases between them. The CDR3 contains 13 residues. CDR1 is DFQATT, CDR2 SNEGSKA, per germline (reference sequence). In DNA, the CDR3 is TGCAGTGCTAACCGGGACAACACCGGGGAGCTGTTTTTT. Its protein is CSANRDNTGELFF.

The chain is built from TRBV20-1 and TRBJ2-1; 7 bases are shared with TRBD2. After removal of 3 bases from V and 0 bases from J, the junction contained 11 bases not matched to a gene. CDR1 is DFQATT and CDR2 is SNEGSKA in the germline V gene (reference sequence). The CDR3 is made up of 17 amino acids. The CDR3 spells CSARALISGPSYNEQFF. The DNA for the CDR3 is TGCAGTGCTAGGGCTTTGATTAGCGGGCCCTCCTACAATGAGCAGTTCTTC.

V gene TRBV7-9 combines with J gene TRBJ2-1; 8 bases line up with TRBD1. The J segment lost 10 bases and the V segment lost 3 bases, leaving 5 bases of the junction unmatched. Germline assignment: CDR1 SEHNR and CDR2 FQNEAQ (reference sequence). The CDR3 sequence is 13 residues long. CDR3 nucleotide sequence: TGTGCCAGCAGCTTGGGCAGGGGGCGAGAGCAGTTCTTC. It is translated as CASSLGRGREQFF.

This clonotype appeared a few times. V is TRBV24-1 and J is TRBJ2-1, with D possibly TRBD1 on 5 matching bases. Germline V gene lookup returns CDR1 KGHDR and CDR2 SFDVKD. The CDR3 loop spans 13 amino acids. The V end lost 4 bases, the J end lost 3 bases, and 6 bases lay between the germline ends. The CDR3 sequence: CATSEGRYNEQFF. In DNA, the CDR3 is TGTGCCACCAGTGAGGGGCGCTACAATGAGCAGTTCTTC.

This clonotype was picked up many times. This sequence joins TRBV12-3 or TRBV12-4 and TRBJ1-5; D possibly corresponds to TRBD1 (5 bases). This CDR3 is built from 16 residues. V was pared by 7 bases and J by 1 base, with 17 bases between. CDR3: CASTKDKVFSNQPQHF. CDR3 sequence (DNA): TGTGCCAGCACCAAGGACAAGGTTTTCAGCAATCAGCCCCAGCATTTT.

This chain connects TRBV10-2 to TRBJ2-4; D gene uncertain. Trimming removed 4 bases from V and 0 bases from J, with 7 bases in between. There are 14 residues in the CDR3. The germline V gene encodes CDR1 WSHSY and CDR2 SAAADI. CDR3 protein: CASSVNLAKNIQYF. As DNA, the CDR3 is TGCGCCAGCAGTGTCAATCTAGCCAAAAACATTCAGTACTTC.

This chain uses TRBV5-6 with TRBJ1-2; D gene uncertain. In germline, CDR1 is SGHDT, CDR2 YYEEEE. Between the trimmed V and J ends, which lost 1 base and 5 bases, there was a span of 12 bases. CDR3 length: 14 amino acids. This CDR3 is CASSLYDEEYGYTF. CDR3 DNA: TGTGCCAGCAGCTTGTATGATGAGGAGTATGGCTACACCTTC.

This sequence joins TRBV9 and TRBJ2-7; 7 positions match TRBD2. V was pared by 4 bases and J by 6 bases, with 19 bases of the junction left unmatched. This CDR3 spans 17 amino acids. Germline V lookup: CDR1 SGDLS, CDR2 YYNGEE. The chain's CDR3 is CASSSTQAGRQRGEQYF. In nucleotides, the CDR3 is TGTGCCAGCAGCTCAACCCAAGCGGGGCGCCAACGGGGCGAGCAGTACTTC.

This clonotype occurred a few times. The chain is built from TRBV30 and TRBJ2-1; D possibly uses TRBD1 or TRBD2 (5 bases each). The CDR3 length is 14 residues. V was cut by 3 bases and J by 8 bases, with 17 bases left in between. Looked up from germline, CDR1 is GTSNPN and CDR2 is SVGIG (reference sequence). CDR3 coding DNA: TGTGCCTGGAGCCTCTATGGGGGTGGTGATGAGCAGTTCTTC. It yields the protein CAWSLYGGGDEQFF. The whole variable domain, remainder taken from reference TRBV30 and TRBJ2-1, is SQTIHQWPATLVQPVGSPLSLECTVEGTSNPNLYWYRQAAGRGLQLLFYSVGIGQISSEVPQNLSASRPQDRQFILSSKKLLLSDSGFYLCAWSLYGGGDEQFFGPGTRLTVL.

This clonotype has only a few counts. The chain employs TRBV9 and TRBJ1-1, with 7 bases fitting TRBD1. Germline CDR1 reads SGDLS; CDR2 reads YYNGEE. Trimming cost V 3 bases and J 3 bases; bases outside gene matches: 11. The CDR3 runs to 16 residues. CDR3 region: CASSATLGGLDTEAFF. CDR3 bases: TGTGCCAGCAGCGCCACCCTAGGGGGCTTGGACACTGAAGCTTTCTTT.

This clonotype has more than one count but fewer than ten. The rearrangement links TRBV18 to TRBJ2-3; D gene unclear. The CDR3 consists of 16 residues. V lost 4 bases, J lost 3 bases, and 17 bases lay in between. CDR1 KGHSH and CDR2 LQKENI come from the germline V gene. The CDR3 DNA is TGTGCCAGCTCACTCCTGACGGGCGCTACAACAGATACGCAGTATTTT. Translating gives CASSLLTGATTDTQYF.

The chain combines TRBV11-2 with TRBJ2-4; D is perhaps TRBD2 (6 bases). This CDR3 region has 13 residues. Trimming left V 1 base short and J 9 bases short, with 10 bases between. Germline assignment: CDR1 SGHAT and CDR2 FQNNGV. CDR3 DNA sequence: TGTGCCAGCAGCTTAGGACTAGTTGGCATTCAGTACTTC. This sequence encodes CASSLGLVGIQYF.

This clonotype was counted many times. This chain uses TRBV6-1 with TRBJ2-7; 8 bases line up with TRBD2. The CDR3 has 15 residues. Germline V gene sequence: CDR1 MNHNS, CDR2 SASEGT. After removal of 6 bases from V and 0 bases from J, the junction contained 7 bases not matched to a gene. Here the CDR3 reads CASSPGRGFSYEQYV. The CDR3 region has the DNA TGTGCCAGCAGCCCCGGGAGGGGGTTCTCCTACGAGCAGTACGTC.

The CDR3 is CASSLPGGNEQFF. The CDR3 DNA follows: TGTGCCAGCAGTCTCCCAGGGGGAAATGAGCAGTTCTTC. This chain connects TRBV27 to TRBJ2-1, with TRBD1 identical over 7 bases. This CDR3 comprises 13 residues. CDR1 is MNHEY and CDR2 is SMNVEV in the germline V gene (reference sequence). After removal of 5 bases from V and 7 bases from J, the junction contained 5 bases not matched to a gene.

This clonotype was counted ten times or more. V usage is TRBV10-3 and J usage is TRBJ2-1; 8 bases are shared with TRBD2. V shed 7 bases and J 9 bases; nucleotides not matched to a gene: 8. Germline V gene sequence: CDR1 ENHRY, CDR2 SYGVKD. This CDR3 has 13 amino acids. The CDR3 spells CAIKGLVGSEQFF. The DNA for the CDR3 is TGTGCCATCAAGGGACTAGTAGGGAGTGAGCAGTTCTTC.

The rearrangement uses TRBV14 and TRBJ2-5, with unresolved D. The CDR3 runs 15 residues. The V gene's germline CDR1 is SGHDN and CDR2 FVKESK. The germline V and J ends were trimmed by 4 bases and 3 bases, with 15 bases remaining between them. CDR3 sequence (DNA): TGTGCCAGCAGCCTGTCGGTGTTTGGGAAAGAGACCCAGTACTTC. Translating gives CASSLSVFGKETQYF.

The gene calls are TRBV12-3 or TRBV12-4 and TRBJ1-3; D perhaps matches TRBD1 (6 bases). The CDR3 covers 13 residues. Trimming pared 3 bases from V and 6 bases from J, leaving 9 bases between. The CDR3 is CASSLQGQNTIYF. CDR3 DNA sequence: TGTGCCAGCAGTTTGCAGGGACAAAACACCATATATTTT.

The rearrangement uses TRBV3-1 and TRBJ2-7; tentatively, D is TRBD2 (7 bases). Germline V gene lookup returns CDR1 LGHDT and CDR2 YNNKEL (reference sequence). This CDR3 has 15 amino acids. V was clipped by 4 bases and J by 7 bases, with 20 bases between them. DNA for the CDR3: TGTGCCAGCAGCCTGGGGGGGGCCGGGATATCTGAGCAGTACTTC. Translated: CASSLGGAGISEQYF.